A selection of T cell receptor beta chains follows, all from one sample in a study of blood T cell repertoires in COVID-19. Method: immunoSEQ multiplex PCR; TCRdb's copy keeps in-frame clones and lacks some. The sample includes roughly 360,000 clones, over 75% of them seen just once. Sequencing used PBMCs or T cells enriched from blood (not recorded which). The receptor source for this set is a woman aged 25-40 years with acute COVID-19. The CDR3 runs from the conserved cysteine through the conserved F or W. A D gene is named only where the DNA matches it firmly. Clone size is shown for a subset of rows, as once, few, many or a class of expanded clone.

- | TRBJ2-2 | - | TRBV15 | CATSRPPTVNTGELFF | TGTGCCACCAGCAGACCGCCGACAGTTAACACCGGGGAGCTGTTTTTT
- | TRBJ1-3 | - | TRBV12-3/TRBV12-4 | CASIADSGNTIYF | TGTGCCAGCATAGCGGACTCTGGAAACACCATATATTTT
- | TRBJ1-6 | TRBD1 | TRBV7-2 | CASSLQGVGNSPLHF | TGTGCCAGCAGCCTGCAGGGGGTTGGTAATTCACCCCTCCACTTT
- | TRBJ1-2 | - | TRBV5-1 | CASSRRGGYGYTF | TGCGCCAGCAGCCGGAGAGGGGGATATGGCTACACCTTC
- | TRBJ2-7 | TRBD2 | TRBV11-3 | CASSPSGGPHEQYF | TGTGCCAGCAGCCCTTCGGGGGGTCCTCACGAGCAGTACTTC
- | TRBJ1-5 | TRBD1 | TRBV3-1/TRBV3-2 | CASSQAGQGNQPQHF | TGTGCCAGCAGCCAAGCGGGACAGGGCAATCAGCCCCAGCATTTT
- | TRBJ1-1 | - | TRBV6-2/TRBV6-3 | CASSYSYMNTEAFF | TGTGCCAGCAGTTACTCGTACATGAACACTGAAGCTTTCTTT
- | TRBJ1-4 | - | TRBV7-9 | CASSLTGLNEKLFF | TGTGCCAGCAGCTTAACAGGGTTAAATGAAAAACTGTTTTTT
- | TRBJ2-3 | - | TRBV24-1 | CATSDPTSTDTQYF | TGTGCCACCAGTGATCCGACTAGCACAGATACGCAGTATTTT
- | TRBJ2-3 | - | TRBV12-5 | CASAALLADTDTQYF | TGTGCTAGTGCCGCCTTACTAGCCGACACAGATACGCAGTATTTT
few | TRBJ1-4 | - | TRBV7-2 | CASREPGGNEKLFF | TGTGCCAGCCGGGAGCCGGGAGGCAATGAAAAACTGTTTTTT
- | TRBJ2-1 | - | TRBV3-1/TRBV3-2 | CASSSSWGGLDEQFF | TGTGCCAGCAGCTCCTCATGGGGGGGGCTCGATGAGCAGTTCTTC
- | TRBJ2-7 | - | TRBV9 | CASSFGRAGGEQYF | TGTGCCAGCAGCTTCGGACGGGCAGGGGGGGAGCAGTACTTC
- | TRBJ1-4 | TRBD1 | TRBV18 | CASSPRVDRDEKLFF | TGTGCCAGCTCACCACGGGTGGACAGGGATGAAAAACTGTTTTTT
- | TRBJ2-7 | TRBD1 | TRBV7-3 | CASSSTGNSYEQYF | TGTGCCAGCAGCTCGACAGGGAACTCCTACGAGCAGTACTTC
- | TRBJ1-4 | - | TRBV7-6 | CASSVTPGATNEKLFF | TGTGCCAGCAGCGTCACTCCAGGGGCCACTAATGAAAAACTGTTTTTT
- | TRBJ1-1 | - | TRBV2 | CAKAKTGTEAFF | TGTGCCAAAGCGAAGACGGGCACTGAAGCTTTCTTT
- | TRBJ1-6 | TRBD1 | TRBV10-3 | CAISESDRAGGSSPLHF | TGTGCCATCAGTGAGTCAGATAGGGCAGGGGGAAGTTCACCCCTCCACTTT
- | TRBJ2-7 | - | TRBV21-1 | CASSRPLYLTGKRNYEQYF | TGTGCCAGCAGCAGACCCTTATATCTCACAGGGAAAAGGAACTACGAGCAGTACTTC
- | TRBJ2-2 | - | TRBV7-8 | CASSSGAGGGELFF | TGTGCCAGCAGCTCAGGGGCTGGGGGCGGGGAGCTGTTTTTT
- | TRBJ2-5 | - | TRBV7-3 | CASSLTWAETQYF | TGTGCCAGCAGCTTAACGTGGGCAGAGACCCAGTACTTC
- | TRBJ1-6 | - | TRBV2 | CASSAGLYNSPLHF | TGTGCCAGCAGTGCAGGGTTATATAATTCACCCCTCCACTTT
once | TRBJ2-1 | TRBD2 | TRBV9 | CASSEPTSGGLSEQFF | TGTGCCAGCAGCGAGCCGACTAGCGGGGGCCTCAGCGAGCAGTTCTTC
- | TRBJ1-4 | TRBD1 | TRBV9 | CASSGADRGYEKLFF | TGTGCCAGCAGCGGAGCCGACAGGGGTTATGAAAAACTGTTTTTT
- | TRBJ2-3 | - | TRBV7-3 | CASSTPGSGTQYF | TGTGCCAGCAGTACACCGGGGAGTGGTACGCAGTATTTT
- | TRBJ2-3 | TRBD2 | TRBV6-4 | CASSFSSGGTDTQYF | TGTGCCAGCAGTTTCTCTAGCGGGGGGACAGATACGCAGTATTTT
once | TRBJ1-2 | - | TRBV5-1 | CASSFGGALGYTF | TGCGCCAGCAGCTTTGGGGGGGCGCTGGGCTACACCTTC
- | TRBJ2-1 | TRBD1 | TRBV7-6 | CASSNLQGLSYNEQFF | TGTGCCAGCAGCAATCTACAGGGGTTATCCTACAATGAGCAGTTCTTC
- | TRBJ2-7 | TRBD1 | TRBV10-3 | CAIRDREHEQYF | TGTGCCATCAGGGACAGGGAACACGAGCAGTACTTC
- | TRBJ1-6 | - | TRBV2 | CASSGFRADNSPLHF | TGTGCCAGCAGTGGGTTCAGGGCGGATAATTCACCCCTCCACTTT
- | TRBJ1-5 | - | TRBV29-1 | CSVRNPNQPQHF | TGCAGCGTGAGGAATCCTAATCAGCCCCAGCATTTT
- | TRBJ2-3 | TRBD2 | TRBV4-3 | CASSPSSGGFDTQYF | TGCGCCAGCAGCCCGTCTAGCGGGGGGTTTGATACGCAGTATTTT
- | TRBJ1-1 | - | TRBV7-3 | CASSLQGAGTEAFF | TGTGCCAGCAGCCTACAGGGCGCGGGCACTGAAGCTTTCTTT
once | TRBJ1-2 | TRBD1 | TRBV7-7 | CASRLTGTESYGYTF | TGTGCCAGCAGACTAACCGGGACAGAATCCTATGGCTACACCTTC
- | TRBJ1-2 | - | TRBV29-1 | CSVPYGFSNGYTF | TGCAGCGTCCCCTACGGGTTTTCGAATGGCTACACCTTC
- | TRBJ1-2 | TRBD1 | TRBV15 | CATSRGGGYGYTF | TGTGCCACCAGCCGAGGGGGCGGTTATGGCTACACCTTC
- | TRBJ2-7 | TRBD1 | TRBV7-6 | CASSLGDRGYEQYF | TGTGCCAGCAGCTTAGGGGACAGGGGGTACGAGCAGTACTTC
- | TRBJ1-5 | - | TRBV24-1 | CATSGSKSGFYQPQHF | TGTGCCACCAGTGGGTCGAAGTCAGGCTTCTATCAGCCCCAGCATTTT
- | TRBJ1-1 | - | TRBV5-5 | CASSLSQGWTEAFF | TGTGCCAGCAGCTTGTCCCAGGGTTGGACTGAAGCTTTCTTT
- | TRBJ1-5 | - | TRBV19 | CASSIGGGSNQPQHF | TGTGCCAGTAGTATAGGGGGGGGGTCCAATCAGCCCCAGCATTTT
- | TRBJ1-1 | TRBD1 | TRBV19 | CASSLWTGSRLTNTEAFF | TGTGCCAGTAGTCTCTGGACAGGGTCGAGGTTAACGAACACTGAAGCTTTCTTT
- | TRBJ2-1 | TRBD2 | TRBV6-2/TRBV6-3 | CASSYAGLATNEQFF | TGTGCCAGCAGTTATGCGGGACTAGCGACCAATGAGCAGTTCTTC
- | TRBJ1-5 | TRBD1 | TRBV6-6 | CASSTGQLEGQPQHF | TGTGCCAGCAGCACGGGACAGTTGGAGGGTCAGCCCCAGCATTTT
- | TRBJ1-2 | TRBD1 | TRBV18 | CASSPQTGGNNGYTF | TGTGCCAGCTCACCGCAGACAGGGGGGAATAATGGCTACACCTTC
- | TRBJ2-7 | - | TRBV19 | CASSIARGWSYEQYF | TGTGCCAGTAGTATTGCCAGGGGATGGTCCTACGAGCAGTACTTC
- | TRBJ2-1 | TRBD1 | TRBV18 | CASSPLGQGSYNEQFF | TGTGCCAGCTCACCCCTTGGACAGGGATCCTACAATGAGCAGTTCTTC
- | TRBJ1-1 | - | TRBV6-1 | CASSELGNTEAFF | TGTGCCAGCAGTGAACTCGGGAACACTGAAGCTTTCTTT
once | TRBJ2-1 | - | TRBV12-3/TRBV12-4 | CASSLIPTRTQFF | TGTGCCAGCAGTTTAATCCCGACTCGAACCCAGTTCTTC
once | TRBJ1-2 | - | TRBV7-3 | CASSPRPLQGRDGYTF | TGTGCCAGCAGCCCCCGTCCCCTACAGGGAAGAGATGGCTACACCTTC
- | TRBJ2-7 | TRBD1 | TRBV5-1 | CASSSSGQGYEQYF | TGCGCCAGCAGCTCCTCGGGACAGGGCTACGAGCAGTACTTC
- | TRBJ2-3 | - | TRBV7-9 | CASSPSAGASGTDTQYF | TGTGCCAGCAGCCCCTCGGCGGGGGCTTCTGGAACAGATACGCAGTATTTT